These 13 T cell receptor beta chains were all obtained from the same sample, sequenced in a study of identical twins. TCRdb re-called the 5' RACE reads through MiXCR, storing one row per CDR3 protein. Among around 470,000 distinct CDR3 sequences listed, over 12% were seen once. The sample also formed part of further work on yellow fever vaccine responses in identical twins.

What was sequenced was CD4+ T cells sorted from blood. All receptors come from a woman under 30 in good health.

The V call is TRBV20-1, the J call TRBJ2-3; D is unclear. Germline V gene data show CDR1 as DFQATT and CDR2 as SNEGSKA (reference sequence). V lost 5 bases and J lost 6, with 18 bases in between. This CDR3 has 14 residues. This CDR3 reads CSAYNPQEEDTQYF. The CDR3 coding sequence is TGCAGTGCTTATAATCCCCAGGAAGAGGATACGCAGTATTTT.

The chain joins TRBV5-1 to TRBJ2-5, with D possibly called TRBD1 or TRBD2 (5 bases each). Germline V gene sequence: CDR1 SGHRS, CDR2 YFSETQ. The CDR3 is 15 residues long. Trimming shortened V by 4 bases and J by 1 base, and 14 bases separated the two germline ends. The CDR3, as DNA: TGCGCCAGCAGCCAAACGCCGGGACGCCAAGAGACCCAGTACTTC. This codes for CASSQTPGRQETQYF.

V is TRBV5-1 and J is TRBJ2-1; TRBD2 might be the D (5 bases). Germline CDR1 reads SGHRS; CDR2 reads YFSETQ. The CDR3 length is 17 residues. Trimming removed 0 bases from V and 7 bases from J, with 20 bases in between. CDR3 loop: CASSLGRGEASGNEQFF. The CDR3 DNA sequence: TGCGCCAGCAGCTTGGGTCGGGGAGAGGCATCCGGGAATGAGCAGTTCTTC.

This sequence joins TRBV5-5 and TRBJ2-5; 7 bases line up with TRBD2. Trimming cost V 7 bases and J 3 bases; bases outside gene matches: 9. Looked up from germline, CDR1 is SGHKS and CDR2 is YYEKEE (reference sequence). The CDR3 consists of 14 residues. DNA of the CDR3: TGTGCCAGCCACGCTGCTGCGGGAGAAGAGACCCAGTACTTC. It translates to CASHAAAGEETQYF.

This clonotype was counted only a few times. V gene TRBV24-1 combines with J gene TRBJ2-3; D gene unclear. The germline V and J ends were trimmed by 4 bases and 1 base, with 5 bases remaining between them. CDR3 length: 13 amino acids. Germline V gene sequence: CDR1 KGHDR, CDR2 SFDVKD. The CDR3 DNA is TGTGCCACCAGTGAGGCGGGCACAGATACGCAGTATTTT. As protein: CATSEAGTDTQYF.

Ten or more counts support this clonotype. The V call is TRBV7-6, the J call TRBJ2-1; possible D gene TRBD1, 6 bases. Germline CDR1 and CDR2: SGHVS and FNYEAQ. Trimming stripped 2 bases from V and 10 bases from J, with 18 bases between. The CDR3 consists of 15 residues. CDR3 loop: CASSLFPQGVREQFF. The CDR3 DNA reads TGTGCCAGCAGCTTATTTCCACAGGGAGTTCGGGAGCAGTTCTTC.

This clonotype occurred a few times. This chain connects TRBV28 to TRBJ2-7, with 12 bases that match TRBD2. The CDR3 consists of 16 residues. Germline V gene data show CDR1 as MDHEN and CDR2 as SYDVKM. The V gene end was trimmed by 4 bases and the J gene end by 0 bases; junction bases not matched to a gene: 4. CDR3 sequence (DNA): TGTGCCAGCAGTTCCCCGACTAGCGGGAGCTCCTACGAGCAGTACTTC. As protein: CASSSPTSGSSYEQYF.

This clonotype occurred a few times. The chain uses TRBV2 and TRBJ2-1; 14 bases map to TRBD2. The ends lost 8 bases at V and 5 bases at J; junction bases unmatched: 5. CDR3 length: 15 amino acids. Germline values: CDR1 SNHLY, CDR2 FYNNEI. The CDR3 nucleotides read TGTGCCAGCGGGGGGGGACTAGCGGGAGACAATGAGCAGTTCTTC. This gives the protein CASGGGLAGDNEQFF.

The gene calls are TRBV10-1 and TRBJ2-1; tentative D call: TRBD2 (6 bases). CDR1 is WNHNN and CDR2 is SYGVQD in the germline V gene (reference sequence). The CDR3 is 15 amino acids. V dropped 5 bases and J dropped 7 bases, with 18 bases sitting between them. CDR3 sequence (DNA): TGCGCCAGCAGTACTCGCGGGATGTTTGGGAATGAGCAGTTCTTC. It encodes CASSTRGMFGNEQFF.

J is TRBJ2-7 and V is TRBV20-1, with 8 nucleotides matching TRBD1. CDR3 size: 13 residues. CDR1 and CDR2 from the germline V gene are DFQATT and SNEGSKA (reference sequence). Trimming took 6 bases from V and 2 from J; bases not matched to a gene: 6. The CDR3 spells CSAKGTGPYEQYF. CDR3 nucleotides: TGCAGTGCAAAAGGGACAGGCCCCTACGAGCAGTACTTC.

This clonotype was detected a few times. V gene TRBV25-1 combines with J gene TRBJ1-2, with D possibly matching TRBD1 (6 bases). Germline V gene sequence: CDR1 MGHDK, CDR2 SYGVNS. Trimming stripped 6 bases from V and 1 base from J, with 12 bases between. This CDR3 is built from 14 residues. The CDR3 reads CASRGTSSNYGYTF. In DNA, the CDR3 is TGTGCCAGCAGAGGGACATCAAGTAACTATGGCTACACCTTC.

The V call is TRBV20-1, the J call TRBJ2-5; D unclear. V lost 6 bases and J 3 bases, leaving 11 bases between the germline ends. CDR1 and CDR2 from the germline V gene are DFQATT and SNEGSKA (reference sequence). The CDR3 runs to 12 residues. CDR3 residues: CSATILKETQYF. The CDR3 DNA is TGCAGTGCCACGATTTTAAAAGAGACCCAGTACTTC.

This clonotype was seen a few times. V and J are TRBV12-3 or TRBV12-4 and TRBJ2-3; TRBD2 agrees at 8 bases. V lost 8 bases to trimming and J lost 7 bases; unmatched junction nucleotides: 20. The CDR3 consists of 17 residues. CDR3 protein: CASLSGVGGRRWNTQYF. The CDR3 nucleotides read TGTGCCAGCCTTTCGGGGGTTGGCGGGAGGCGCTGGAATACGCAGTATTTT.